The next 8 T cell receptor beta chains were all read from a single sample in a study of blood T cell repertoires in COVID-19. This table comes from immunoSEQ multiplex PCR, and its TCRdb copy is limited to in-frame clones, with some not included. In the table there are approximately 220,000 clones, around 84% of which are singletons. Sequenced: PBMCs or T cells enriched from blood (not recorded which). The receptor set was obtained from a woman in her thirties or forties with acute COVID-19.

The chain is built from TRBV28 and TRBJ1-4, with a possible D match to TRBD1 (5 bases). CDR3 length: 12 residues. Germline V lookup: CDR1 MDHEN, CDR2 SYDVKM. Trimming took off 6 bases at V and 8 bases at J, with 10 bases between the two ends. The CDR3 here is CASRLRGEKLFF. Written as DNA, the CDR3 is TGTGCCAGCAGGCTTAGGGGCGAAAAACTGTTTTTT. The whole variable domain, remainder taken from reference TRBV28 and TRBJ1-4, is DVKVTQSSRYLVKRTGEKVFLECVQDMDHENMFWYRQDPGLGLRLIYFSYDVKMKEKGDIPEGYSVSREKKERFSLILESASTNQTSMYLCASRLRGEKLFFGSGTQLSVL.

V usage is TRBV20-1 and J usage is TRBJ2-3, with a tentative D call TRBD2 (6 bases). The CDR3 extends over 16 amino acids. V lost 3 bases and J lost 4, with 20 bases in between. Germline-derived CDR1 and CDR2 are DFQATT and SNEGSKA (reference sequence). The CDR3 DNA follows: TGCAGTGCTAGTATTATGGACGGGAGATACGCAGATACGCAGTATTTT. Translating it yields CSASIMDGRYADTQYF.

This clone was picked up a small number of times. This chain connects TRBV5-8 to TRBJ1-1; D gene ambiguous. The CDR3 sequence is 12 residues long. The V gene's germline CDR1 is SGHTS and CDR2 YDEGEE. V was clipped by 4 bases and J by 7 bases, with 11 bases between them. The CDR3 DNA sequence: TGTGCCAGCAGCCCGCGGTGGATTGAAGCTTTCTTT. Protein product: CASSPRWIEAFF.

Only one count was recorded for this clone. The gene calls are TRBV6-1 and TRBJ2-7, with D possibly being TRBD1 (7 bases). Germline V CDR1 and CDR2: MNHNS, SASEGT. Between the trimmed V and J ends, which lost 0 bases and 8 bases, there was a span of 14 bases. This CDR3 is 14 amino acids long. The DNA for the CDR3 is TGTGCCAGCAGTGAAGCAACAGGGGAGGCACAGCAGTACTTC. This sequence encodes CASSEATGEAQQYF.

The V call is TRBV28, the J call TRBJ2-4; 10 bases agree with TRBD2. This CDR3 has 16 residues. Germline V gene lookup returns CDR1 MDHEN and CDR2 SYDVKM. Trimming took 6 bases from V and 1 from J; bases not matched to a gene: 6. The chain's CDR3 is CASSTQLAGAKNIQYF. Here the CDR3 DNA reads TGTGCCAGCAGCACCCAACTAGCGGGGGCCAAAAACATTCAGTACTTC.

The chain carries TRBV23-1 and TRBJ2-3, with 8 bases fitting TRBD1. TRBV23-1 is filed as an ORF, its function uncertain. V dropped 0 bases and J dropped 4; count of bases not matched to a gene: 15. The CDR3 runs to 19 residues. CDR3 DNA sequence: TGCGCCAGCAGTCAATCAAGGGGAGGCAGGGGGCGTGGGGCAGATACGCAGTATTTT. It specifies CASSQSRGGRGRGADTQYF.

This chain joins TRBV29-1 and TRBJ1-5, with unresolved D. V dropped 4 bases and J dropped 2 bases, with 6 bases sitting between them. The CDR3 has 12 residues. CDR1 and CDR2 from the germline V gene are SQVTM and ANQGSEA. CDR3 sequence (DNA): TGCAGCGTTGCCAGCGGCAATCAGCCCCAGCATTTT. Translating it yields CSVASGNQPQHF. The whole variable domain, remainder taken from reference TRBV29-1 and TRBJ1-5, is SAVISQKPSRDICQRGTSLTIQCQVDSQVTMMFWYRQQPGQSLTLIATANQGSEATYESGFVIDKFPISRPNLTFSTLTVSNMSPEDSSIYLCSVASGNQPQHFGDGTRLSIL.

The gene calls are TRBV30 and TRBJ1-3; D is possibly TRBD1 (6 bases). In germline, CDR1 is GTSNPN, CDR2 SVGIG (reference sequence). The CDR3 has 17 residues. V gave up 5 bases and J gave up 1 base, with 21 bases separating them. The CDR3 loop is CAWEDRGGRSSGNTIYF. CDR3 bases: TGTGCCTGGGAGGATCGGGGGGGCCGCAGTTCTGGAAACACCATATATTTT.